The entry below gives a single T cell receptor beta chain sequence along with its context. The sample originates from a study of blood T cell repertoires in COVID-19. Looking at the study overall: Material from acute and convalescent COVID-19 was sourced from the United States, Italy and Spain. PBMCs, B-cell-depleted T cells, or T cells were the source of the cDNA or gDNA that made up the material.

Authors' processing steps: Cell counts per sample came from amplifying reference gene primers. Produced via immunoSEQ multiplex PCR; TCRdb's table is partial and in-frame only. V and J calls and clone size follow that table, whereas D and trimming were derived from the DNA. The sample consists of 200,000 to 300,000 clones, approximately 84% of them appearing once. The CDR3 is 14 amino acids. V lost 3 bases and J 6 bases, leaving 13 bases between the germline ends. Germline V gene data show CDR1 as SNHLY and CDR2 as FYNNEI. This sequence joins TRBV2 and TRBJ2-3; no clear D. The sequencing sample was made of peripheral blood. This clonotype was obtained from a human donor in a cohort sampled during active COVID-19. The CDR3 here is CASSDVAEWDTQYF. Here the CDR3 DNA reads TGTGCCAGCAGTGATGTTGCTGAGTGGGATACGCAGTATTTT.